The entry below describes one T cell receptor beta chain. Described time point: patch test 3, about 24 weeks after DPC sensitization. Indicated treatment: therapeutic diphenylcyclopropenone sensitization with weekly scalp DPC. V lost 5 bases to trimming and J lost 10 bases; unmatched junction nucleotides: 15. This CDR3 comprises 15 residues. This entry is derived from a study of human T cells and chemical hapten exposure. Turning to the study itself: Upper-back patches of 0.01% DPC were read at 6 days. Chiefly women, the patients showed alopecia areata, totalis or universalis.

MiXCR, applied by TCRdb to the RACE reads, yields one record per CDR3 protein. This table has roughly 200,000 distinct CDR3 sequences, around 23% appearing once. This chain links TRBV12-3 or TRBV12-4 with TRBJ1-1, with TRBD1 matching 8 bases. Specimen: whole blood, collected in connection with sensitization to the hapten diphenylcyclopropenone (DPC). The source of this sequence is a woman aged 40 to 50 with alopecia areata. Some clones in this sample may be carry-over from other donors' samples. The CDR3: CASSPGQARGLRAFF. CDR3 bases: TGTGCCAGCAGTCCGGGACAGGCCAGAGGGCTAAGAGCTTTCTTT.